Presented here are 3 T cell receptor beta chains from one specimen sequenced in a study of beta chain bispecific antibodies for T cell cancers. Overall study results and limits: Normal T cells contributed less of the targeted TRBV signal than the leukemia cells did.

TCRdb re-analysed the 5' RACE reads in MiXCR, keeping a single row per CDR3 protein. Of about 18,000 distinct CDR3 sequences in the sample, 2% to 2.5% were seen once. No antigen has been identified for these receptors. Expansion lasted 2 to 4 days, with either anti-CD3 antibody OKT3 or CD3/CD28 beads. Sample: healthy donor T cells cultured with leukemia cells. The receptors shown here come from a human donor in good health. Some clones in this sample may be carry-over from other donors' samples.

This clonotype occurred many times. This chain joins TRBV7-6 and TRBJ2-3, with 8 bases matching TRBD2. CDR1 is SGHVS, CDR2 FNYEAQ, per germline. This CDR3 contains 15 residues. Losses at the gene ends were 5 bases for V and 0 bases for J; bases not matched to a gene: 4. The CDR3 spells CASSLRGGSTDTQYF. In DNA form, the CDR3 reads TGTGCCAGCAGCCTACGCGGGGGGAGCACAGATACGCAGTATTTT.

This clonotype came up many times. The CDR3 nucleotides are TGCAGTGCGCCTAGACTAGCGGGGGACACAGATACGCAGTATTTT. This codes for CSAPRLAGDTDTQYF. The genes are TRBV20-1 and TRBJ2-3, with 12 bases aligning to TRBD2. V shed 6 bases and J 2 bases; nucleotides not matched to a gene: 6. Germline CDR1 DFQATT, CDR2 SNEGSKA (reference sequence). CDR3 length: 15 residues.

This clonotype was recorded many times. The chain employs TRBV18 and TRBJ1-5; tentative D call: TRBD1 (5 bases). CDR1 is KGHSH and CDR2 is LQKENI in the germline V gene. The V and J ends lost 3 bases and 3 bases respectively, with 12 bases between them. The CDR3 runs 15 residues. CDR3 loop: CASSPAGNFNQPQHF. In nucleotides, the CDR3 is TGTGCCAGCTCACCGGCAGGGAACTTCAATCAGCCCCAGCATTTT. Supplemented by reference TRBV18 and TRBJ1-5, the full variable domain reads NAGVMQNPRHLVRRRGQEARLRCSPMKGHSHVYWYRQLPEEGLKFMVYLQKENIIDESGMPKERFSAEFPKEGPSILRIQQVVRGDSAAYFCASSPAGNFNQPQHFGDGTRLSIL.